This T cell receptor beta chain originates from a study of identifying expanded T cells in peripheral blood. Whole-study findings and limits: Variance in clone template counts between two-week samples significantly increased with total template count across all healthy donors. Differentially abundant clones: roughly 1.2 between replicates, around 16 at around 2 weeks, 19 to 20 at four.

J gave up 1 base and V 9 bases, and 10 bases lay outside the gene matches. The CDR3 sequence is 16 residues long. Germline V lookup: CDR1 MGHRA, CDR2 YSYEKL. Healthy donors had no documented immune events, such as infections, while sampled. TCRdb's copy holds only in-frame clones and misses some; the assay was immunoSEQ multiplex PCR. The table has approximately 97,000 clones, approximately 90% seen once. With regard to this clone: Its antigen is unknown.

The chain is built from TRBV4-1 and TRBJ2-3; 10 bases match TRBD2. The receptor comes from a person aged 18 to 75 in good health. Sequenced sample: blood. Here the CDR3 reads CASSLSGRFRTDTQYF. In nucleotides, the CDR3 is TGCGCCAGTTCCCTTAGCGGGAGGTTCCGCACAGATACGCAGTATTTT.